A selection of T cell receptor beta chains follows, all from one sample in a study of T cells in Graves' hyperthyroidism and ophthalmopathy. TCRdb recomputed calls from the multiplex PCR reads with MiXCR, one row per CDR3 protein. The table records 450,000 to 700,000 distinct CDR3 sequences, approximately 44% of them present only once. The sequencing sample was made of peripheral blood or thyroid tissue (not recorded which). The receptor source for this set is an adult woman with Graves' disease, either hyperthyroidism or ophthalmopathy (not recorded which). Both conserved end residues are part of each CDR3. The order of the fields is CDR3 length, J gene, V gene, D gene, clone size, CDR3 protein, CDR3 DNA. A D gene is named only where the DNA matches it firmly. Clone size is given for some rows only: seen once, a few or many times, or a class if the clone is expanded.

14 | TRBJ2-7 | TRBV28 | . | . | CAGSLGVGSVEQYF | TGTGCCGGCAGTTTGGGGGTAGGGTCCGTCGAGCAGTACTTC
14 | TRBJ2-5 | TRBV7-9 | . | . | CASSWGAGEATQYF | TGTGCCAGCAGCTGGGGGGCGGGAGAGGCTACCCAGTACTTC
15 | TRBJ1-2 | TRBV9 | . | . | CASSVSRSLNYGYTF | TGTGCCAGCAGCGTTTCCAGGAGCCTTAACTATGGCTACACCTTC
14 | TRBJ2-7 | TRBV12-3/TRBV12-4 | . | many | CASSLRVRAGEQYF | TGTGCCAGCAGTTTAAGAGTCAGGGCCGGCGAGCAGTACTTC
12 | TRBJ1-1 | TRBV19 | . | . | CASSRGSHGAFF | TGTGCCAGTAGTAGGGGGAGTCATGGAGCTTTCTTT
17 | TRBJ2-6 | TRBV7-6 | . | . | CASSFRGLSSGANVLTF | TGTGCCAGCAGCTTCCGGGGCCTGAGCTCTGGGGCCAACGTCCTGACTTTC
15 | TRBJ2-3 | TRBV12-3/TRBV12-4 | . | . | CASSPWGRSADTQYF | TGTGCCAGCAGCCCATGGGGACGGAGCGCAGATACGCAGTATTTT
14 | TRBJ1-5 | TRBV7-2 | . | once | CASSRQGVHQPQHF | TGTGCCAGCAGCAGGCAGGGAGTGCATCAGCCCCAGCATTTT
14 | TRBJ1-6 | TRBV4-2 | . | many | CASSIRDTNSPLHF | TGTGCCAGCTCGATCAGGGACACTAATTCACCCCTCCACTTT
14 | TRBJ1-1 | TRBV24-1 | TRBD1 | many | CATSDSRGSTEAFF | TGTGCCACCAGTGATTCCAGGGGGAGCACTGAAGCTTTCTTT
16 | TRBJ2-5 | TRBV20-1 | TRBD2 | many | CSARDELAGGWETQYF | TGCAGTGCTAGAGATGAACTAGCGGGAGGATGGGAGACCCAGTACTTC
16 | TRBJ1-1 | TRBV5-6 | . | many | CASSHILYLYDGEAFF | TGTGCCAGCAGCCATATTCTCTACCTCTATGATGGTGAAGCTTTCTTT
14 | TRBJ2-2 | TRBV10-1 | TRBD2 | many | CASSPGAGTGELFF | TGCGCCAGCAGCCCGGGAGCGGGAACCGGGGAGCTGTTTTTT
14 | TRBJ1-1 | TRBV6-4 | . | . | CASSDRPLGAEAFF | TGTGCCAGCAGTGACAGACCCCTTGGCGCTGAAGCTTTCTTT
16 | TRBJ1-2 | TRBV6-5 | . | . | CASSPIQGFLNYGYTF | TGTGCCAGCAGCCCCATACAGGGTTTTTTGAACTATGGCTACACCTTC
14 | TRBJ2-7 | TRBV7-9 | TRBD2 | . | CASRGLAGGNEQYF | TGTGCCAGCAGAGGACTAGCGGGAGGGAACGAGCAGTACTTC
11 | TRBJ2-7 | TRBV20-1 | . | many | CSARDSYEQYF | TGCAGTGCTAGAGATTCCTACGAGCAGTACTTC
13 | TRBJ2-7 | TRBV29-1 | . | many | CSVEGRGLSEQYF | TGCAGCGTTGAAGGCAGGGGCTTATCCGAGCAGTACTTC
13 | TRBJ2-5 | TRBV10-3 | . | few | CAIGNRVQETQYF | TGTGCCATCGGGAACAGGGTTCAAGAGACCCAGTACTTC
13 | TRBJ2-5 | TRBV10-3 | TRBD1 | once | CASTGQGVETQYF | TGTGCCAGCACAGGACAGGGGGTGGAGACCCAGTACTTC
23 | TRBJ1-1 | TRBV6-4 | . | . | CASSRTRTYYPGGEGYGNTEAFF | TGTGCCAGCAGTCGGACTCGTACGTACTACCCCGGGGGAGAGGGATATGGGAACACTGAAGCTTTCTTT
13 | TRBJ2-7 | TRBV9 | TRBD2 | . | CASPGLGRDEQYF | TGTGCCAGCCCCGGACTCGGGAGGGACGAGCAGTACTTC
13 | TRBJ1-4 | TRBV7-9 | TRBD1 | once | CASATGDRQAVFF | TGTGCCAGCGCCACAGGGGACAGACAGGCGGTGTTTTTT
15 | TRBJ1-6 | TRBV5-1 | . | many | CASSRLPDDNSPLHF | TGCGCCAGCAGCCGACTCCCTGATGATAATTCACCCCTCCACTTT
15 | TRBJ1-5 | TRBV19 | . | . | CASASGDSSNQPQHF | TGTGCCAGTGCCAGTGGGGACTCGAGCAATCAGCCCCAGCATTTT
14 | TRBJ2-7 | TRBV7-9 | . | few | CASSLLRERYEQYF | TGTGCCAGCAGCCTCTTGAGGGAGAGGTACGAGCAGTACTTC
15 | TRBJ1-6 | TRBV11-2 | TRBD1 | many | CASSPTIGGNSPLHF | TGTGCCAGCAGCCCCACGATAGGGGGCAATTCACCCCTCCACTTT
15 | TRBJ2-7 | TRBV2 | . | many | CASRTSPWGTYEQYF | TGTGCCAGCAGGACTTCTCCTTGGGGGACCTACGAGCAGTACTTC
15 | TRBJ1-1 | TRBV7-9 | . | many | CASSLGSLLDTEAFF | TGTGCCAGCAGCTTAGGCTCACTCCTTGACACTGAAGCTTTCTTT
11 | TRBJ1-1 | TRBV20-1 | . | . | CSATQDTEAFF | TGCAGTGCTACCCAGGACACTGAAGCTTTCTTT
12 | TRBJ1-1 | TRBV29-1 | TRBD1 | few | CSSRQGNTEAFF | TGCAGCTCCCGACAGGGGAACACTGAAGCTTTCTTT
12 | TRBJ1-5 | TRBV28 | . | many | CASSAGDLPQHF | TGTGCCAGCAGTGCTGGCGATCTGCCCCAGCATTTT
15 | TRBJ1-5 | TRBV19 | TRBD1 | . | CASSTTGGTNQPQHF | TGTGCCAGTAGTACTACAGGGGGAACAAATCAGCCCCAGCATTTT
14 | TRBJ2-5 | TRBV7-9 | . | once | CASSPTGEGQPQYF | TGTGCCAGCAGCCCTACAGGGGAGGGTCAGCCCCAGTACTTC
16 | TRBJ2-6 | TRBV10-1 | . | . | CASSSQGNSGANVLTF | TGCGCCAGCTCTTCACAGGGCAACTCTGGGGCCAACGTCCTGACTTTC
12 | TRBJ1-1 | TRBV7-3 | . | few | CARIAGNTEAFF | TGTGCCAGGATAGCCGGAAACACTGAAGCTTTCTTT
15 | TRBJ1-1 | TRBV7-9 | TRBD1 | . | CASSQRGQGNTEAFF | TGTGCCAGCAGCCAAAGGGGACAGGGAAACACTGAAGCTTTCTTT
15 | TRBJ2-2 | TRBV20-1 | . | . | CSASESRRDTGELFF | TGCAGTGCTAGCGAGTCTCGGCGAGACACCGGGGAGCTGTTTTTT
14 | TRBJ2-5 | TRBV7-8 | . | . | CASRRTVLAETQYF | TGTGCCAGCAGGAGAACGGTGCTGGCAGAGACCCAGTACTTC
15 | TRBJ2-2 | TRBV7-8 | TRBD2 | . | CASTASTSGSGELFF | TGTGCCAGCACAGCTTCGACTAGCGGTTCCGGGGAGCTGTTTTTT
13 | TRBJ1-1 | TRBV11-1 | . | . | CASTGGISPEAFF | TGTGCCAGCACCGGGGGGATCTCTCCTGAAGCTTTCTTT
14 | TRBJ2-5 | TRBV28 | . | few | CASSPLKFEETQYF | TGTGCCAGCAGCCCCCTGAAGTTTGAAGAGACCCAGTACTTC
12 | TRBJ1-6 | TRBV20-1 | . | once | CSARDPDSPLYF | TGCAGTGCTAGAGATCCGGATAGTCCCCTCTACTTT
14 | TRBJ1-2 | TRBV7-2 | TRBD1 | . | CASSLIGTGNGNTF | TGTGCCAGCAGCTTAATCGGGACAGGGAACGGAAACACCTTC